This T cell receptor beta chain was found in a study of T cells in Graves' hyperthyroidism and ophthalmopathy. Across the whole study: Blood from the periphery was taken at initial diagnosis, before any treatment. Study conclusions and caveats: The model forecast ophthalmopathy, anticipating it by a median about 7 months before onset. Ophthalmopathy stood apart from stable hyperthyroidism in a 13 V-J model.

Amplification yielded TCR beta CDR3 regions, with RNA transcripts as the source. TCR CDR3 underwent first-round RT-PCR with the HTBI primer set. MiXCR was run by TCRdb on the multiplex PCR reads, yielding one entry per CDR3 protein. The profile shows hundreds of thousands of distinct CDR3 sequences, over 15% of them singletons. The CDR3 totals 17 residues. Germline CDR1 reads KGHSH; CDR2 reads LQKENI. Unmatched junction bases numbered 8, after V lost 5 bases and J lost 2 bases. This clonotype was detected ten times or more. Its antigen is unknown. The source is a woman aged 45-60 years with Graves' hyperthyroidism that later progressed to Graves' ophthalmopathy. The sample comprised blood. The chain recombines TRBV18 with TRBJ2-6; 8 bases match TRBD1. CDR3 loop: CASSKPGQAAGANVLTF. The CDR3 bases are TGTGCCAGCTCAAAACCGGGACAGGCAGCTGGGGCCAACGTCCTGACTTTC.